Here is one T cell receptor beta chain with its context. The data originate from a study of blood T cell repertoires in COVID-19. This table comes from immunoSEQ multiplex PCR, and its TCRdb copy is limited to in-frame clones, with some not included. The sample carries around 42,000 clones, roughly nine tenths recorded once. The CDR3 length is 16 residues. Per the germline V gene, CDR1 is SGDLS and CDR2 is YYNGEE. V was clipped by 3 bases and J by 0 bases; unmatched bases: 2. The gene calls are TRBV9 and TRBJ2-5; 13 bases line up with TRBD2. Source material: peripheral blood. The receptor was derived from a man between 25 and 39 years old with active or convalescent COVID-19. As DNA, the CDR3 is TGTGCCAGCAGCGGACTAGCGGGAGGCTACCAAGAGACCCAGTACTTC. As protein: CASSGLAGGYQETQYF.